This TCR beta chain appears in the sequencing data of a study of blood T cell repertoires in COVID-19. For the study at large: COVID-19 samples from acute and convalescent phases originated in the United States, Italy and Spain. T cells, B-cell-depleted T cells, or PBMCs supplied cDNA or gDNA.

Method: immunoSEQ multiplex PCR; TCRdb's copy keeps in-frame clones and lacks some. The sample includes 350,000 or so clones, around 90% seen only once; the top ten take roughly 6.8%. In germline, CDR1 is MDHEN, CDR2 SYDVKM. The CDR3 covers 15 residues. The V end lost 7 bases, the J end lost 6 bases, and 19 bases lay between the germline ends. The TCR comes from a man in his late teens or twenties with active or convalescent COVID-19. The sequenced sample consisted of peripheral blood. The V gene is TRBV28, the J gene TRBJ1-5; D gene uncertain. CDR3 loop: CASTRAFGAGQPQHF. CDR3 sequence (DNA): TGTGCCAGCACCAGAGCTTTCGGAGCTGGTCAGCCCCAGCATTTT.